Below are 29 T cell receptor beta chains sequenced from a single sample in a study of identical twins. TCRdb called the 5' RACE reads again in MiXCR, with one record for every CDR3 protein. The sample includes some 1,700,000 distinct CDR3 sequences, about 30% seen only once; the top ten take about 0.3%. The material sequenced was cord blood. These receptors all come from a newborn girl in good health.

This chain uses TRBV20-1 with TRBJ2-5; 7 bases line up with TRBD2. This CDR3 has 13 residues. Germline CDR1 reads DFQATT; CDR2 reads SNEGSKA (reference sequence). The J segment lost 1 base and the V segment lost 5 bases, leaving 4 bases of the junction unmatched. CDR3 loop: CSALWTSQETQYF. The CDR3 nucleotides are TGCAGTGCTTTATGGACTAGCCAAGAGACCCAGTACTTC.

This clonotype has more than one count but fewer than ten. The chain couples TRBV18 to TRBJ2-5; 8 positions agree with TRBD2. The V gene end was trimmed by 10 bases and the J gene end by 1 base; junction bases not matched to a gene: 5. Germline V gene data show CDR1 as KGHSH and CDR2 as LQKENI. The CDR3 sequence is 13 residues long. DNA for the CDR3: TGTGCCACCCATAGCGGGATCCAAGAGACCCAGTACTTC. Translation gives CATHSGIQETQYF.

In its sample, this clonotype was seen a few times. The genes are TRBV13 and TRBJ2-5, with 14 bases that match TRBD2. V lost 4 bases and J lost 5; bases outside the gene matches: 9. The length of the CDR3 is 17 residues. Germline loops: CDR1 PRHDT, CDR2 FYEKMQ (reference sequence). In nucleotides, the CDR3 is TGTGCCAGCAGCTGGCAACCGGGACTAGCGGGAGTGGAGACCCAGTACTTC. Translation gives CASSWQPGLAGVETQYF.

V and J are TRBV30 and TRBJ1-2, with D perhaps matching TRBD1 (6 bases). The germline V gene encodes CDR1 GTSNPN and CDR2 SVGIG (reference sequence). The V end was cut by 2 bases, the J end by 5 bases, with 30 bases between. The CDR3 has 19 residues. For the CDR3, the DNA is TGTGCCTGGAGTTTGAAGAAATCCTCCGAGGGGGAAGGGGAATATGGCTACACCTTC. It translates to CAWSLKKSSEGEGEYGYTF.

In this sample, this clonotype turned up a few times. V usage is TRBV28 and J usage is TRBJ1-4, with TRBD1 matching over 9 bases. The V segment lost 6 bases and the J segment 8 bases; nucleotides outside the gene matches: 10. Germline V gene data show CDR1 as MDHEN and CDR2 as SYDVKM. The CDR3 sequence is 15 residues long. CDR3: CASSRRTGAGEKLFF. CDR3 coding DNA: TGTGCCAGCAGCCGGAGGACAGGGGCAGGGGAAAAACTGTTTTTT.

The CDR3 DNA follows: TGCAGTGCACACCCCTCGTCGCTACCCTACAATGAGCAGTTCTTC. Translation gives CSAHPSSLPYNEQFF. The chain combines TRBV20-1 with TRBJ2-1; D gene unclear. Germline values: CDR1 DFQATT, CDR2 SNEGSKA (reference sequence). The CDR3 covers 15 residues. Trimming took 6 bases from V and 2 from J, leaving 17 bases between them.

CDR3: CASSELFRGRVEKLFF. CDR3 DNA: TGTGCCAGCAGTGAGCTATTCAGGGGGCGAGTTGAAAAACTGTTTTTT. The genes are TRBV25-1 and TRBJ1-4, with TRBD1 matching 8 bases. The CDR3 spans 16 residues. Trimming cost V 3 bases and J 7 bases; bases outside gene matches: 10. The germline V gene encodes CDR1 MGHDK and CDR2 SYGVNS.

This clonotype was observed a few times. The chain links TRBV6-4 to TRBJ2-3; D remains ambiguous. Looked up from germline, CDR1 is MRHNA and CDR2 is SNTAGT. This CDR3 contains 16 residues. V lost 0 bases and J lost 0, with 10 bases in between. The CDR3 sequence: CASSDSWRSSTDTQYF. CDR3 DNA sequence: TGTGCCAGCAGTGACTCTTGGCGGTCGAGCACAGATACGCAGTATTTT.

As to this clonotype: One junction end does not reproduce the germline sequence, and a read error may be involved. CDR3 loop: CSARALLVQYF. The DNA for the CDR3 is TGCAGTGCCAGAGCCCTACTAGTCCAGTACTTC. The rearrangement uses TRBV20-1 and TRBJ2-5, with a tentative D call TRBD2 (5 bases). The CDR3 is 11 residues long. In germline, CDR1 is DFQATT, CDR2 SNEGSKA (reference sequence).

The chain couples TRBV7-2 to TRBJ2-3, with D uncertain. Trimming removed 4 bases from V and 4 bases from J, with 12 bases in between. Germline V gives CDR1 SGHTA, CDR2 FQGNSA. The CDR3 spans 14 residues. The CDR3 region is CASSSSRSADTQYF. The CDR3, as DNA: TGTGCCAGCAGCTCCTCTCGGTCGGCAGATACGCAGTATTTT.

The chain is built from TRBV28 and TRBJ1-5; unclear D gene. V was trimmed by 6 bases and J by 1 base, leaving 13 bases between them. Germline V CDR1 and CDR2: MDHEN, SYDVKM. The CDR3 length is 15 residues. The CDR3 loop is CASSLEPPSNQPQHF. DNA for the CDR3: TGTGCCAGCAGCCTAGAACCACCAAGCAATCAGCCCCAGCATTTT.

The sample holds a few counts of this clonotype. The CDR3, as DNA: TGTGCCAGCAGCACCCCCTCGGGGCCAAGCTCCTACAATGAGCAGTTCTTC. Protein sequence: CASSTPSGPSSYNEQFF. J is TRBJ2-1 and V is TRBV5-6, with D tentatively TRBD1 or TRBD2 (5 bases each). In germline, CDR1 is SGHDT, CDR2 YYEEEE. V gave up 4 bases and J gave up 0 bases, with 17 bases separating them. This CDR3 is built from 17 residues.

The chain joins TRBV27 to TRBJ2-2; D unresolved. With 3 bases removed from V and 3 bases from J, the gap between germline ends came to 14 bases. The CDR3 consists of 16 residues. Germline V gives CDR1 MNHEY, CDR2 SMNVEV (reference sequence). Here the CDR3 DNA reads TGTGCCAGCAGTTTGGGCAGGCGCTTTTACACCGGGGAGCTGTTTTTT. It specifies CASSLGRRFYTGELFF.

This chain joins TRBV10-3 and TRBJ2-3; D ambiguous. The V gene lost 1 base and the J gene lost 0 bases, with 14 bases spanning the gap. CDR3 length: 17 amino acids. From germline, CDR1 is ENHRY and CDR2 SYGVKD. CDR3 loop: CAISEFARGSSTDTQYF. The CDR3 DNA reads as TGTGCCATCAGTGAGTTTGCTCGAGGTTCTAGCACAGATACGCAGTATTTT.

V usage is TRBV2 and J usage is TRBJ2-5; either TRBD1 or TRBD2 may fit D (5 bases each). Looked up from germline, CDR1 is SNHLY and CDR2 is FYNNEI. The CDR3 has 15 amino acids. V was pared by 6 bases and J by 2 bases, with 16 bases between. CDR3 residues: CASRRDGYYQETQYF. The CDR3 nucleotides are TGTGCCAGCAGAAGGGACGGATATTATCAAGAGACCCAGTACTTC.

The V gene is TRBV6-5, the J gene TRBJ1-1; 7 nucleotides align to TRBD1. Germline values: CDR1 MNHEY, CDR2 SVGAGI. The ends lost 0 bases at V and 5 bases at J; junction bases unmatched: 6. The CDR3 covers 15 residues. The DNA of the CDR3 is TGTGCCAGCAGTTACTCTACAGGGGAAGAGACTGAAGCTTTCTTT. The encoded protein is CASSYSTGEETEAFF.

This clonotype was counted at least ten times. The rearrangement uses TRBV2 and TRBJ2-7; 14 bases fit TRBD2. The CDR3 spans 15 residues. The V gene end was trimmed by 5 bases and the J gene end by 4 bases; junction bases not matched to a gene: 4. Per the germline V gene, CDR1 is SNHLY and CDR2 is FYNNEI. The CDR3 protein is CASSTRTSGGYEQYF. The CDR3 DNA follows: TGTGCCAGCAGTACCCGGACTAGCGGGGGGTACGAGCAGTACTTC.

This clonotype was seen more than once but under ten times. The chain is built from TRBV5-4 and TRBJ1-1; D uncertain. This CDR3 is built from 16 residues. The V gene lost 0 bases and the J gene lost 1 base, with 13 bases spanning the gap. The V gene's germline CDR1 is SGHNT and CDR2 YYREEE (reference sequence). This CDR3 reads CASSLGPGVGNTEAFF. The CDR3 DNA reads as TGTGCCAGCAGCTTGGGCCCCGGGGTAGGGAACACTGAAGCTTTCTTT.

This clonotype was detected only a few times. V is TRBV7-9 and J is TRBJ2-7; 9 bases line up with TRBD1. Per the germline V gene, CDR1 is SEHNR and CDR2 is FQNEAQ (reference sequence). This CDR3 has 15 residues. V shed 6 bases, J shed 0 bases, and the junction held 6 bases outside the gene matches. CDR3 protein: CASSTGTGSSYEQYF. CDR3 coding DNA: TGTGCCAGCAGTACCGGGACAGGGAGCTCCTACGAGCAGTACTTC.

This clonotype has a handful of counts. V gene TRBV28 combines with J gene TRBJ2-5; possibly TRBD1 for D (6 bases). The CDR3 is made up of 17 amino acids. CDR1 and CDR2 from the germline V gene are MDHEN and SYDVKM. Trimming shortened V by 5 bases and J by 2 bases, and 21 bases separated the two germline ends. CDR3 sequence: CASSLHSGSGAQETQYF. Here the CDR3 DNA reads TGTGCCAGCAGTCTCCACTCTGGATCAGGGGCACAAGAGACCCAGTACTTC.

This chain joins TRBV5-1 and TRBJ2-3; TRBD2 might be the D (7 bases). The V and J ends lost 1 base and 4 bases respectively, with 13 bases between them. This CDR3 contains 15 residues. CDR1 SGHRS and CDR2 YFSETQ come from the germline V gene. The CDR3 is CASSLRGGPADTQYF. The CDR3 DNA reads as TGCGCCAGCAGCTTGAGGGGGGGGCCAGCAGATACGCAGTATTTT.

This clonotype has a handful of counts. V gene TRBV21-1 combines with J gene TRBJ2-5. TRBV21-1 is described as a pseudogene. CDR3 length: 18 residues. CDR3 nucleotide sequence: TGTGCCAGCAGCAAAGTCCGGTTTGAGCCATTGGGCCAAGAGACCCAGTACTTC. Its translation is CASSKVRFEPLGQETQYF.

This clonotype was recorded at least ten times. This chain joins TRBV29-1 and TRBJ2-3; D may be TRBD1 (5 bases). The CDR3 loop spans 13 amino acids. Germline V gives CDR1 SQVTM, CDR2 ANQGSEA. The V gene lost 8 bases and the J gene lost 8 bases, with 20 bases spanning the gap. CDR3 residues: CSYGQVAQGTQYF. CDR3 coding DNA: TGCAGCTACGGGCAGGTCGCGCAGGGTACGCAGTATTTT.

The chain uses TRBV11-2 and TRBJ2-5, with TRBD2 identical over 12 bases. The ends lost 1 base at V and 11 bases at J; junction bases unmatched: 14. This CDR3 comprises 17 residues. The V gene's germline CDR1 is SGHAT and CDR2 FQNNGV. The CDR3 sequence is CASSLVPPSGGATEQYF. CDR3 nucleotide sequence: TGTGCCAGCAGCTTAGTCCCCCCTAGCGGGGGGGCCACTGAGCAGTACTTC. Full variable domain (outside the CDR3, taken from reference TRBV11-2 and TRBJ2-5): EAGVAQSPRYKIIEKRQSVAFWCNPISGHATLYWYQQILGQGPKLLIQFQNNGVVDDSQLPKDRFSAERLKGVDSTLKIQPAKLEDSAVYLCASSLVPPSGGATEQYFGPGTRLLVL.

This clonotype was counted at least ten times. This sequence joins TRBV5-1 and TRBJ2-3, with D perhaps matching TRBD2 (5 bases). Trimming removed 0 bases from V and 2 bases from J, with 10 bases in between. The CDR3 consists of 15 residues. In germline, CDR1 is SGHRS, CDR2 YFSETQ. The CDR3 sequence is CASSLGSGLTDTQYF. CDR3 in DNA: TGCGCCAGCAGCTTGGGAAGCGGACTCACAGATACGCAGTATTTT.

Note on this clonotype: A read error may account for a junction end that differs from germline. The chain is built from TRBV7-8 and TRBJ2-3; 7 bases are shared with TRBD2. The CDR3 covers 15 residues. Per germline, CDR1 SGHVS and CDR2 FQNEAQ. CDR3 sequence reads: CASSLAGGTTGTQYF. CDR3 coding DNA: TGTGCCAGCAGCTTAGCCGGGGGGACCACAGGTACGCAGTATTTT.

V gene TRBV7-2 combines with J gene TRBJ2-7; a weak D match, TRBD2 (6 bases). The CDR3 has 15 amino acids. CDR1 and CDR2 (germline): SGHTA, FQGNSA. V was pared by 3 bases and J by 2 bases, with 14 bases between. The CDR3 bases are TGTGCCAGCAGCTTTCGTAGCTGGGGGGCCTACGAGCAGTACTTC. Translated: CASSFRSWGAYEQYF.

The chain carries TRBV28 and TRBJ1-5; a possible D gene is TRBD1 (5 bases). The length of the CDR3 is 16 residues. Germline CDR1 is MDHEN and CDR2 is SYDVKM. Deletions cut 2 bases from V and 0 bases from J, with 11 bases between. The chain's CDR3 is CASSLRAGYSNQPQHF. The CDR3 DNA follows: TGTGCCAGCAGTTTACGGGCAGGGTATAGCAATCAGCCCCAGCATTTT.

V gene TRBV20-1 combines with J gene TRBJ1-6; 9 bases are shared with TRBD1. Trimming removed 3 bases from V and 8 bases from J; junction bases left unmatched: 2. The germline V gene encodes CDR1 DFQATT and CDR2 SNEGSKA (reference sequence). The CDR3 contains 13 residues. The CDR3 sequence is CSASTGGYSPLHF. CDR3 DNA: TGCAGTGCTAGTACAGGGGGCTATTCACCCCTCCACTTT.